This TCR beta chain was recorded in a study of cytomegalovirus exposure and HLA in healthy donors. Study results and limitations: DRB1 had the most TCR associations and HLA-C the fewest, a later analysis found, with rates varying by HLA locus.

Vbeta (60) and Jbeta (13) primers were used in the PCR. The table came from immunoSEQ multiplex PCR; TCRdb's copy has only in-frame clones and leaves some out. The table includes 100,000 or so clones, 77% detected once. This CDR3 comprises 19 residues. Per germline, CDR1 MDHEN and CDR2 SYDVKM. Trimming pared 5 bases from V and 4 bases from J, leaving 26 bases between. A remark on this clone: Its antigen is not identified.

This chain uses TRBV28 with TRBJ2-2; D perhaps matches TRBD1 (6 bases). This TCR was recovered from a man aged 40-49 years in good health and CMV-seropositive. The specimen sequenced was PBMCs. CDR3 amino acids: CASSQTSGTIDHPTGELFF. CDR3 sequence (DNA): TGTGCCAGCAGTCAGACCTCCGGGACAATCGACCATCCCACCGGGGAGCTGTTTTTT.